This T cell receptor (beta chain) was sequenced for a study of blood T cell repertoires in COVID-19. About the research overall: There were acute and convalescent COVID-19 samples, and they came from the United States, Italy and Spain.

Trimming removed 0 bases at V and 4 bases at J, with 8 bases between. The CDR3 is 14 residues long. Germline CDR1 LNHNV, CDR2 YYDKDF (reference sequence). Clones were read by immunoSEQ multiplex PCR, and TCRdb kept only the in-frame ones, dropping some. The sample lists roughly 240,000 clones; about nine tenths were seen once. Material for sequencing was peripheral blood. The clonotype comes from a woman in her sixties or seventies who had recovered from COVID-19. The chain is built from TRBV15 and TRBJ2-3; D is uncertain. The CDR3 coding sequence is TGTGCCACCAGCAGAGATCCCCGGGCAGATACGCAGTATTTT. Protein product: CATSRDPRADTQYF.